These 27 T cell receptor beta chains share one sample of origin, sequenced in a study of response to subunit inactivated influenza vaccine. TCRdb passed the RT-PCR reads through MiXCR, listing each CDR3 protein once. This sample has a few hundred thousand distinct CDR3 sequences, with about 11% found just once. The same specimen was also included in a second study, on T cells expressing NK-cell markers. Turning to that study: 5'RACE template switching with UMIs generated TCR beta cDNA.

The sample here was PBMCs from blood, taken on the day of vaccination. Source of these receptors: a man between 45 and 60 years old who received an inactivated influenza vaccine.

This clonotype was recorded many times. J is TRBJ2-1 and V is TRBV4-1; 12 bases match TRBD2. Unmatched junction bases numbered 13, after V lost 3 bases and J lost 7 bases. Germline V gives CDR1 MGHRA, CDR2 YSYEKL. CDR3 length equals 18 residues. This chain's CDR3 is CASSQIRVWTSGANEQFF. DNA for the CDR3: TGCGCCAGCAGCCAGATAAGGGTCTGGACTAGCGGGGCTAATGAGCAGTTCTTC.

V and J are TRBV12-3 or TRBV12-4 and TRBJ1-1; D remains unclear. Trimming took off 5 bases at V and 1 base at J, with 8 bases between the two ends. The CDR3 runs to 13 residues. CDR3: CASSRNRNTEAFF. In nucleotides, the CDR3 is TGTGCCAGCAGTCGAAACAGGAACACTGAAGCTTTCTTT.

About this clonotype itself: Given a far larger clone just one base away, this is likely a sequencing read error. The chain combines TRBV28 with TRBJ2-5; no clear D. V lost 5 bases and J lost 0, with 4 bases in between. CDR3 length: 12 residues. Germline values: CDR1 MDHEN, CDR2 SYDVKM. CDR3: CASSHDQETQYF. The CDR3 coding sequence is TGTGCCAGCAGTCACGACCAAGAGACCCAGTACTTC. Drawing the rest from reference TRBV28 and TRBJ2-5, the complete variable domain is DVKVTQSSRYLVKRTGEKVFLECVQDMDHENMFWYRQDPGLGLRLIYFSYDVKMKEKGDIPEGYSVSREKKERFSLILESASTNQTSMYLCASSHDQETQYFGPGTRLLVL.

Many counts were recorded for this clonotype. J is TRBJ1-4 and V is TRBV6-5, with D hard to call. The germline V gene encodes CDR1 MNHEY and CDR2 SVGAGI. The CDR3 is 13 residues long. Trimming removed 3 bases at V and 5 bases at J, with 7 bases between. The CDR3: CASSYAANEKLFF. The CDR3 nucleotides are TGTGCCAGCAGTTATGCCGCCAATGAAAAACTGTTTTTT.

This clonotype was detected ten times or more. This chain uses TRBV5-1 with TRBJ2-7; a possible D gene is TRBD2 (6 bases). Trimming took 4 bases from V and 0 from J, leaving 11 bases between them. Germline V CDR1 and CDR2: SGHRS, YFSETQ. This CDR3 is built from 14 residues. CDR3 amino acids: CASSGGAGSYEQYF. For the CDR3, the DNA is TGCGCCAGCAGCGGCGGGGCCGGCTCCTACGAGCAGTACTTC. The entire variable domain, with the rest obtained from reference TRBV5-1 and TRBJ2-7, is as follows: KAGVTQTPRYLIKTRGQQVTLSCSPISGHRSVSWYQQTPGQGLQFLFEYFSETQRNKGNFPGRFSGRQFSNSRSEMNVSTLELGDSALYLCASSGGAGSYEQYFGPGTRLTVT.

This clonotype has a count of ten or more. The rearrangement links TRBV12-3 or TRBV12-4 to TRBJ2-7; D gene uncertain. V was shortened by 3 bases and J by 3 bases, with 6 bases between the two germline ends. The length of the CDR3 is 12 residues. The CDR3 DNA sequence: TGTGCCAGCAGTTTGACCGGCTACGAGCAGTACTTC. Translation: CASSLTGYEQYF.

This clonotype was seen many times. V is TRBV12-3 or TRBV12-4 and J is TRBJ2-2; D could derive from TRBD1 or TRBD2 (6 bases each). The CDR3 has 12 residues. Trimming stripped 8 bases from V and 4 bases from J, with 8 bases between. CDR3 sequence (DNA): TGTGCCAGCGAGGGGGGCACCGGGGAGCTGTTTTTT. It translates to CASEGGTGELFF.

This clonotype has only a few counts. The chain joins TRBV5-1 to TRBJ2-5; D is unresolved. Germline assignment: CDR1 SGHRS and CDR2 YFSETQ. The CDR3 contains 15 residues. V lost 3 bases and J 7 bases, leaving 19 bases between the germline ends. Written as DNA, the CDR3 is TGCGCCAGCAGCTCGACCCCGGACGGTCTTGGGACCCAGTACTTC. Amino acid sequence: CASSSTPDGLGTQYF.

This clonotype was detected only a few times. The rearrangement joins TRBV14 to TRBJ2-2; D may be TRBD2 (6 bases). Germline lookup yields CDR1 SGHDN and CDR2 FVKESK. V was trimmed by 5 bases and J by 1 base, leaving 8 bases between them. CDR3 size: 14 residues. CDR3 protein: CASSGTQNTGELFF. The CDR3 DNA reads TGTGCCAGCAGCGGGACTCAGAACACCGGGGAGCTGTTTTTT. The entire variable domain, with the rest obtained from reference TRBV14 and TRBJ2-2, is as follows: EAGVTQFPSHSVIEKGQTVTLRCDPISGHDNLYWYRRVMGKEIKFLLHFVKESKQDESGMPNNRFLAERTGGTYSTLKVQPAELEDSGVYFCASSGTQNTGELFFGEGSRLTVL.

This clonotype has at least ten counts. Here the CDR3 DNA reads TGCAGTGGAAATGGGGCGGGGGGGCCCACAGATACGCAGTATTTT. Translated: CSGNGAGGPTDTQYF. This chain uses TRBV20-1 with TRBJ2-3, with 9 nucleotides matching TRBD2. V was pared by 7 bases and J by 2 bases, with 10 bases of the junction left unmatched. Germline-derived CDR1 and CDR2 are DFQATT and SNEGSKA (reference sequence). The CDR3 has 15 residues.

This clonotype was counted many times. The V call is TRBV12-3 or TRBV12-4, the J call TRBJ2-1, with a possible D match to TRBD1 (6 bases). This CDR3 spans 15 amino acids. V was trimmed by 3 bases and J by 6 bases, leaving 15 bases between them. In DNA form, the CDR3 reads TGTGCCAGCAGTTTTGCTCAGGGGATCTCCAATGAGCAGTTCTTC. Residues: CASSFAQGISNEQFF.

This clonotype was detected only a few times. The J gene is TRBJ2-3, the V gene TRBV6-2 or TRBV6-3; D call uncertain. CDR3 length: 18 residues. Trimming removed 2 bases from V and 12 bases from J, with 30 bases in between. Germline V lookup: CDR1 MNHEY, CDR2 SVGEGT. In nucleotides, the CDR3 is TGTGCCAGCAGTTACGGTTACTTCTACAAACCGAAAGAAGACACTCAGTATTTT. As protein: CASSYGYFYKPKEDTQYF.

This sequence joins TRBV20-1 and TRBJ2-3, with 7 nucleotides matching TRBD2. The CDR3 is 16 amino acids. Germline V lookup: CDR1 DFQATT, CDR2 SNEGSKA (reference sequence). J gave up 4 bases and V 3 bases, and 13 bases lay outside the gene matches. CDR3 nucleotide sequence: TGCAGTGCTAGGAGGTCTAGCGGTTATGGGGCAGATACGCAGTATTTT. Translated, it gives CSARRSSGYGADTQYF.

A few counts support this clonotype. The chain couples TRBV5-1 to TRBJ2-7; TRBD1 is a possible D gene (6 bases). V dropped 0 bases and J dropped 3 bases, with 13 bases sitting between them. From germline, CDR1 is SGHRS and CDR2 YFSETQ. This CDR3 has 15 residues. CDR3 loop: CASSLAARDIYEQYF. As DNA, the CDR3 is TGCGCCAGCAGCTTGGCCGCCAGGGACATCTACGAGCAGTACTTC.

Ten or more counts support this clonotype. The V gene is TRBV12-3 or TRBV12-4, the J gene TRBJ2-2, with unresolved D. This CDR3 contains 12 residues. The V end lost 8 bases, the J end lost 1 base, and 5 bases lay between the germline ends. CDR3 sequence (DNA): TGTGCCAGCGTTAAGAACACCGGGGAGCTGTTTTTT. Residues: CASVKNTGELFF.

The CDR3 is CASSGPTGTQETQYF. CDR3 DNA: TGCGCCAGCAGCGGGCCGACAGGAACACAAGAGACCCAGTACTTC. The chain has TRBV5-1 and TRBJ2-5, with a possible D match to TRBD1 (6 bases). Germline CDR1 is SGHRS and CDR2 is YFSETQ. V was clipped by 4 bases and J by 2 bases, with 15 bases between them. CDR3 size: 15 residues.

The sample holds many counts of this clonotype. This chain links TRBV5-1 with TRBJ1-1; a possible D gene is TRBD1 (6 bases). CDR1 and CDR2 from the germline V gene are SGHRS and YFSETQ. The length of the CDR3 is 15 residues. V lost 0 bases to trimming and J lost 3 bases, with 12 bases between them. The CDR3: CASSLARGGDTEAFF. Written as DNA, the CDR3 is TGCGCCAGCAGCTTGGCCAGGGGTGGTGACACTGAAGCTTTCTTT.

The chain joins TRBV4-3 to TRBJ2-1, with 8 bases fitting TRBD1. J gave up 12 bases and V 1 base, and 8 bases lay outside the gene matches. Per germline, CDR1 LGHNA and CDR2 YSLEER. The CDR3 length is 14 residues. CDR3 sequence (DNA): TGCGCCAGCAGCCAAGCCCAGGGGGCGAAATGGCAGTTCTTC. Amino acid sequence: CASSQAQGAKWQFF.

This clonotype was found a few times. The V gene is TRBV4-1, the J gene TRBJ2-1; 9 nucleotides line up with TRBD2. This CDR3 region has 16 residues. Germline-derived CDR1 and CDR2 are MGHRA and YSYEKL. V shed 0 bases, J shed 3 bases, and the junction held 3 bases outside the gene matches. The CDR3: CASSQDHSGGYNEQFF. The CDR3 region has the DNA TGCGCCAGCAGCCAAGATCATAGCGGGGGCTACAATGAGCAGTTCTTC.

This clonotype was recorded a few times. The chain combines TRBV20-1 with TRBJ2-3; D may be TRBD1 (5 bases). Germline lookup yields CDR1 DFQATT and CDR2 SNEGSKA (reference sequence). Trimming took 1 base from V and 1 from J, leaving 12 bases between them. The CDR3 spans 15 residues. CDR3 in DNA: TGCAGTGCTAGAGCGTATCAAGGGGGCACAGATACGCAGTATTTT. Protein sequence: CSARAYQGGTDTQYF.

This clonotype was seen a few times. The chain recombines TRBV29-1 with TRBJ2-7, with a weak D call TRBD2 (7 bases). The CDR3 is made up of 15 amino acids. The V and J ends lost 0 bases and 4 bases respectively, with 16 bases between them. Germline lookup yields CDR1 SQVTM and CDR2 ANQGSEA. This CDR3 reads CSVEESGGETYEQYF. CDR3 in DNA: TGCAGCGTTGAAGAATCGGGGGGCGAGACATACGAGCAGTACTTC.

This clonotype was observed a few times. The chain links TRBV20-1 to TRBJ2-7; D perhaps matches TRBD1 (6 bases). Germline V gene data show CDR1 as DFQATT and CDR2 as SNEGSKA (reference sequence). V was shortened by 0 bases and J by 1 base, with 10 bases between the two germline ends. This CDR3 has 14 amino acids. In DNA, the CDR3 is TGCAGTGCTAGAGAGGGGGCGGCTTCCTACGAGCAGTACTTC. Translated, it gives CSAREGAASYEQYF.

This clonotype was found a few times. The CDR3 protein is CASSLIAGEYEQYF. The CDR3 DNA reads as TGCGCCAGCAGCTTAATTGCGGGGGAATACGAGCAGTACTTC. V and J are TRBV5-1 and TRBJ2-7; TRBD2 matches at 7 bases. With V trimmed by 2 bases and J by 4 bases, 6 bases remained unmatched. The CDR3 covers 14 residues. The germline V gene encodes CDR1 SGHRS and CDR2 YFSETQ.

Ten or more counts support this clonotype. The rearrangement uses TRBV7-3 and TRBJ2-1; 7 nucleotides agree with TRBD2. The CDR3 runs to 14 residues. V dropped 2 bases and J dropped 10; count of bases not matched to a gene: 8. Germline V lookup: CDR1 SGHTA, CDR2 FQGTGA. In DNA, the CDR3 is TGTGCCAGCAGCTTAGTGGCGGGAGTTGAGGAGCAGTTCTTC. This sequence encodes CASSLVAGVEEQFF.

The chain couples TRBV5-1 to TRBJ2-7; 10 positions match TRBD2. Per germline, CDR1 SGHRS and CDR2 YFSETQ. This CDR3 is built from 15 residues. Trimming removed 4 bases from V and 7 bases from J; junction bases left unmatched: 11. The CDR3 protein is CASSTRGLAGAEQYF. The DNA for the CDR3 is TGCGCCAGCAGCACCCGTGGGCTAGCGGGGGCGGAGCAGTACTTC.

The table lists this clonotype with a few counts. CDR3 in DNA: TGCGCCAGCAGCCGCCCCACTGAGAGGAATGAAAAACTGTTTTTT. It encodes CASSRPTERNEKLFF. V and J are TRBV4-1 and TRBJ1-4; D uncertain. CDR1 and CDR2 from the germline V gene are MGHRA and YSYEKL. The CDR3 sequence is 15 residues long. The V end lost 4 bases, the J end lost 5 bases, and 14 bases lay between the germline ends.

This clonotype was counted a few times. The chain joins TRBV10-3 to TRBJ2-3, with 13 bases fitting TRBD2. With V trimmed by 8 bases and J by 6 bases, 2 bases remained unmatched. Per the germline V gene, CDR1 is ENHRY and CDR2 is SYGVKD. CDR3 length equals 13 residues. The CDR3 reads CAIGTSGTDTQYF. CDR3 sequence (DNA): TGTGCCATCGGGACTAGCGGGACGGATACGCAGTATTTT.